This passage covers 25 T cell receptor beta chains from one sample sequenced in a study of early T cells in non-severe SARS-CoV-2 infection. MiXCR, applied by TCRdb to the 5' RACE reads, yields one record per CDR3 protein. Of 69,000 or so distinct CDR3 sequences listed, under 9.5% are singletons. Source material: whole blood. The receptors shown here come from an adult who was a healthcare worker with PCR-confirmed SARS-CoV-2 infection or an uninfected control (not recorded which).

CDR3 amino acids: CSAPTGTDYGYTF. The DNA for the CDR3 is TGCAGTGCGCCCACCGGGACGGACTATGGCTACACCTTC. The V gene is TRBV20-1, the J gene TRBJ1-2, with D perhaps matching TRBD1 (5 bases). The ends were cut back, 6 bases at V and 3 bases at J, with 14 bases in the middle. The germline CDR1 and CDR2 sequences are DFQATT and SNEGSKA (reference sequence). The CDR3 has 13 amino acids.

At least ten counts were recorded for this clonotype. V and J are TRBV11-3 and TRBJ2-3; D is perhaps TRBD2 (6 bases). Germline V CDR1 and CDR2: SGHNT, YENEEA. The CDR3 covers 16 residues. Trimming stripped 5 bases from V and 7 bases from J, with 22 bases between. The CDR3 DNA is TGTGCCAGCAGCCCAGGAGGGGCTTGGGTCACCCATACGCAGTATTTT. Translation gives CASSPGGAWVTHTQYF.

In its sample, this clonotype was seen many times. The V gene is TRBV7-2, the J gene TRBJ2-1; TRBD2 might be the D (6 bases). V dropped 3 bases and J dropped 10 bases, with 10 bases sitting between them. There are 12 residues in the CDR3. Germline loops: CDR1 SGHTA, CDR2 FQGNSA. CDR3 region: CASSLDYQEQFF. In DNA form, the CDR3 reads TGTGCCAGCAGCTTGGACTACCAGGAGCAGTTCTTC. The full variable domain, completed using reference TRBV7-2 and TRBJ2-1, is GAGVSQSPSNKVTEKGKDVELRCDPISGHTALYWYRQSLGQGLEFLIYFQGNSAPDKSGLPSDRFSAERTGGSVSTLTIQRTQQEDSAVYLCASSLDYQEQFFGPGTRLTVL.

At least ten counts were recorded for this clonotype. CDR3 in amino acids: CASSLLAGGTDTQYF. DNA of the CDR3: TGTGCCAGCAGCTTACTAGCGGGGGGCACAGATACGCAGTATTTT. This sequence joins TRBV11-2 and TRBJ2-3, with 10 positions matching TRBD2. Unmatched junction bases numbered 0, after V lost 2 bases and J lost 1 base. The CDR3 runs to 15 residues. Germline CDR1 and CDR2: SGHAT and FQNNGV.

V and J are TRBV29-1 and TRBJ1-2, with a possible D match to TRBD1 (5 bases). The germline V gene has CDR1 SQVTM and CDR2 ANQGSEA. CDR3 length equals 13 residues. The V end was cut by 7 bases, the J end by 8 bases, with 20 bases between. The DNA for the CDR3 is TGCAGCGACCGGGACCCGCGTTTTTCCGGCTACACCTTC. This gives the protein CSDRDPRFSGYTF.

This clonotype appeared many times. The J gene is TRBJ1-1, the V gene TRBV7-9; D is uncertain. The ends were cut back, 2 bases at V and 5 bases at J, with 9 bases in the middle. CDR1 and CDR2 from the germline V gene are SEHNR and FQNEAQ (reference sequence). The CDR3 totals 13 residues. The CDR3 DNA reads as TGTGCCAGCAGCTTATTCTCTGGGACTGAAGCTTTCTTT. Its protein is CASSLFSGTEAFF.

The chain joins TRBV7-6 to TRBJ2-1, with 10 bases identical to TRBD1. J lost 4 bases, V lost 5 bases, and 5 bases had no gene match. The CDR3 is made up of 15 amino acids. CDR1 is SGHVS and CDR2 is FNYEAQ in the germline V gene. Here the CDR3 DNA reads TGTGCCAGCAGCCCCGGGACAGGGGTTTACAATGAGCAGTTCTTC. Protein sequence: CASSPGTGVYNEQFF.

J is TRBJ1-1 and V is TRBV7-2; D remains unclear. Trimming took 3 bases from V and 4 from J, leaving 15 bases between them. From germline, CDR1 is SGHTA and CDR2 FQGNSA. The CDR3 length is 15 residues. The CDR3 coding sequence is TGTGCCAGCAGCTTGTTTGGCGAGGGTCGCACTGAAGCTTTCTTT. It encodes CASSLFGEGRTEAFF. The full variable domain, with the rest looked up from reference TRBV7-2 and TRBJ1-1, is GAGVSQSPSNKVTEKGKDVELRCDPISGHTALYWYRQSLGQGLEFLIYFQGNSAPDKSGLPSDRFSAERTGGSVSTLTIQRTQQEDSAVYLCASSLFGEGRTEAFFGQGTRLTVV.

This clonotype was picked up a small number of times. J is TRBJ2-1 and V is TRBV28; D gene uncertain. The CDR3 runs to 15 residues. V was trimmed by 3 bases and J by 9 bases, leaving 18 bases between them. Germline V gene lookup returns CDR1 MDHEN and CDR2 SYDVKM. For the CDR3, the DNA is TGTGCCAGCAGTTTTCTCCGCAGCACAGAGAGTGAGCAGTTCTTC. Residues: CASSFLRSTESEQFF.

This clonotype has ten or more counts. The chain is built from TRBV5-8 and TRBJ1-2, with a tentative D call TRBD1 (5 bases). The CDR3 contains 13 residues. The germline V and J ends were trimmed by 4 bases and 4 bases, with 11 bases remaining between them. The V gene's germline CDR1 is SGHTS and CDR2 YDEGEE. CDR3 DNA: TGTGCCAGCAGCCCAGACAGCCTCTATGGCTACACCTTC. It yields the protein CASSPDSLYGYTF.

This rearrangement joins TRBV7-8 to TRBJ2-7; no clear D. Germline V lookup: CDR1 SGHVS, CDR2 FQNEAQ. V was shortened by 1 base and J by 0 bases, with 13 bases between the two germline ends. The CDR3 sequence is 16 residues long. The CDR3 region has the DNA TGTGCCAGCAGCTTAGGTAGGGCTAGTCTCTCCTACGAGCAGTACTTC. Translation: CASSLGRASLSYEQYF.

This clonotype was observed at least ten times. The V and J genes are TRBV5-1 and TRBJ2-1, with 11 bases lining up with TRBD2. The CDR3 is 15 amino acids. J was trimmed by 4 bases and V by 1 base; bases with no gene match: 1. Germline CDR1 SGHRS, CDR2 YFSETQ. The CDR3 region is CASSLTSGGYNEQFF. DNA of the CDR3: TGCGCCAGCAGCTTGACTAGCGGGGGTTACAATGAGCAGTTCTTC. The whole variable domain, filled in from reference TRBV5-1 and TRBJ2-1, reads KAGVTQTPRYLIKTRGQQVTLSCSPISGHRSVSWYQQTPGQGLQFLFEYFSETQRNKGNFPGRFSGRQFSNSRSEMNVSTLELGDSALYLCASSLTSGGYNEQFFGPGTRLTVL.

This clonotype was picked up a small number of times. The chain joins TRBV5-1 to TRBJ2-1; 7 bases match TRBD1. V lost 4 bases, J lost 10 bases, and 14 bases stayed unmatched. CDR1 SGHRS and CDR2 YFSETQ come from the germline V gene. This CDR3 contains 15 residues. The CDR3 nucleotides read TGCGCCAGCAGCCACACAGGGGACCTGGAGCGGGAGCAGTTCTTC. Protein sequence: CASSHTGDLEREQFF.

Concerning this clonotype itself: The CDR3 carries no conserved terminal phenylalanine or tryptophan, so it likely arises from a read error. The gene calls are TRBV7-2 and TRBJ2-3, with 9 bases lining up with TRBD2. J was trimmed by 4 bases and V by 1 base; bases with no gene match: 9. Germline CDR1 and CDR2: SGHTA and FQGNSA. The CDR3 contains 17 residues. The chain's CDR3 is CASSLDEAGGQADTQYY. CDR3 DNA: TGTGCCAGCAGCTTAGACGAGGCGGGGGGGCAAGCAGATACGCAGTATTAT.

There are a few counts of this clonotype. CDR3 amino acids: CASNAGGYNEQFF. In nucleotides, the CDR3 is TGTGCCAGCAACGCGGGAGGCTACAATGAGCAGTTCTTC. The chain recombines TRBV2 with TRBJ2-1; TRBD2 aligns across 8 bases. The CDR3 is made up of 13 amino acids. CDR1 is SNHLY, CDR2 FYNNEI, per germline. The J segment lost 3 bases and the V segment lost 7 bases, leaving 2 bases of the junction unmatched.

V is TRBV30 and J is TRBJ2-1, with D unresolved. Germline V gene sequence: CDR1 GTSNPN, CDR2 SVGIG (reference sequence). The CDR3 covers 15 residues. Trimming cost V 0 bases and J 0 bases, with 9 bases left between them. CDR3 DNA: TGTGCCTGGAGTGTCGGCGGTAGCTCCTACAATGAGCAGTTCTTC. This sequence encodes CAWSVGGSSYNEQFF.

CDR3 in DNA: TGCAGTGCTAGTCAACAGGGGAGCGAGCAGTACTTC. It encodes CSASQQGSEQYF. The rearrangement joins TRBV20-1 to TRBJ2-7; 7 nucleotides match TRBD1. Germline V gene data show CDR1 as DFQATT and CDR2 as SNEGSKA (reference sequence). The CDR3 extends over 12 amino acids. With V trimmed by 3 bases and J by 6 bases, 5 bases remained unmatched.

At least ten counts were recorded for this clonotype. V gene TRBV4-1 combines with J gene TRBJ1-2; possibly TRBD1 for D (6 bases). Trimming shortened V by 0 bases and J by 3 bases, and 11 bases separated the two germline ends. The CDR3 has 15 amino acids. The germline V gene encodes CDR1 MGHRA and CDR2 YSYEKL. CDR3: CASSQDAAGDYGYTF. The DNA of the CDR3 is TGCGCCAGCAGCCAAGATGCGGCAGGGGACTATGGCTACACCTTC.

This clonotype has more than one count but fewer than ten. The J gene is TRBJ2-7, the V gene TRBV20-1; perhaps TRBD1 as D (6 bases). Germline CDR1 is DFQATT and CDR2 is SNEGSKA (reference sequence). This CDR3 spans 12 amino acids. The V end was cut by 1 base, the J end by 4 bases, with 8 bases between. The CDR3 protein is CSARVDRYEQYF. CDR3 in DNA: TGCAGTGCTAGAGTGGACAGATACGAGCAGTACTTC.

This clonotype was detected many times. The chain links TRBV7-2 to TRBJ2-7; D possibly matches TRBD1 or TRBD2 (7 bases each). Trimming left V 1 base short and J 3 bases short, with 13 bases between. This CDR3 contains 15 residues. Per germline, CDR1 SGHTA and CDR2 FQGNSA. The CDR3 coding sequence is TGTGCCAGCAGCTTAGAGGGAGGGGGCGGCTACGAGCAGTACTTC. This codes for CASSLEGGGGYEQYF.

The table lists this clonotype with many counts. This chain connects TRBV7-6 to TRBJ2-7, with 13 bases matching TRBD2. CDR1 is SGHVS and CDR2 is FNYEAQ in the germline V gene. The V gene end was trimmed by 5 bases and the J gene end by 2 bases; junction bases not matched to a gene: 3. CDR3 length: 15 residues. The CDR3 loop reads CASSPLAGGPYEQYF. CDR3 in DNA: TGTGCCAGCAGCCCACTAGCGGGAGGGCCCTACGAGCAGTACTTC.

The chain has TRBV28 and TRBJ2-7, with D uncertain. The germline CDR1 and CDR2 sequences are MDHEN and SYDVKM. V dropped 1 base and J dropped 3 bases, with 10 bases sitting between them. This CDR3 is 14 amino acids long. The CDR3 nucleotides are TGTGCCAGCAGTTTATTAGGCCAGGACTACGAGCAGTACTTC. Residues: CASSLLGQDYEQYF.

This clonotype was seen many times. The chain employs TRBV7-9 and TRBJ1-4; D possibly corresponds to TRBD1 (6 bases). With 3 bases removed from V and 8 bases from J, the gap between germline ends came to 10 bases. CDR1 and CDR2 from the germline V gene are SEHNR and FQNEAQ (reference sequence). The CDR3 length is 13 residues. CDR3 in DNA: TGTGCCAGCAGCTTGGGGGGCTACGAAAAACTGTTTTTT. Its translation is CASSLGGYEKLFF.

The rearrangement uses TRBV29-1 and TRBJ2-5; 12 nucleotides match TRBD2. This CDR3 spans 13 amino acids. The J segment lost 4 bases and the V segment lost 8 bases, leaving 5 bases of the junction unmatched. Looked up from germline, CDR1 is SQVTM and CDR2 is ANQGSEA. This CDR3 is CSSSGLAGETQYF. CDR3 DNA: TGCAGCAGCTCGGGACTAGCGGGAGAGACCCAGTACTTC.

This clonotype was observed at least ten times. The chain's CDR3 is CASTAEFTDTQYF. The CDR3 bases are TGTGCCAGCACAGCAGAATTCACAGATACGCAGTATTTT. This chain links TRBV12-3 or TRBV12-4 with TRBJ2-3; D not resolved. The CDR3 has 13 amino acids. Trimming took off 7 bases at V and 2 bases at J, with 10 bases between the two ends.